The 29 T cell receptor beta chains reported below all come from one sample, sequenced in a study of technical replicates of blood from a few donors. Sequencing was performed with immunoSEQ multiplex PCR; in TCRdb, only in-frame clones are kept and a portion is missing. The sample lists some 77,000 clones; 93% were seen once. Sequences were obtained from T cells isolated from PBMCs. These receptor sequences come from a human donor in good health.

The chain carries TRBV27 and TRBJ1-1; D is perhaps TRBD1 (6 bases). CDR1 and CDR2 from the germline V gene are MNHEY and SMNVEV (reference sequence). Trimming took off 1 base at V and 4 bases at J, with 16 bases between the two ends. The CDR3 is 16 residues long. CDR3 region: CASSLLGGGLSTEAFF. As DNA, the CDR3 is TGTGCCAGCAGTTTATTGGGAGGGGGATTGTCCACTGAAGCTTTCTTT.

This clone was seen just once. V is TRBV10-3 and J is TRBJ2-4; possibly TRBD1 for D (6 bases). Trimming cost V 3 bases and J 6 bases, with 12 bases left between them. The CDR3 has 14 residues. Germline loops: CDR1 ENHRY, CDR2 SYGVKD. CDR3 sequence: CAISDTLQGNIQYF. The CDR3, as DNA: TGTGCCATCAGTGACACGCTACAGGGAAACATTCAGTACTTC.

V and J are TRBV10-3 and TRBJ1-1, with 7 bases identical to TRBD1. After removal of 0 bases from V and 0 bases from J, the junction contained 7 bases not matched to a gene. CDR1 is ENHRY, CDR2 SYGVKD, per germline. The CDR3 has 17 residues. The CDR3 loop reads CAISESGQLFMNTEAFF. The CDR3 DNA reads TGTGCCATCAGTGAGTCGGGACAGTTATTTATGAACACTGAAGCTTTCTTT.

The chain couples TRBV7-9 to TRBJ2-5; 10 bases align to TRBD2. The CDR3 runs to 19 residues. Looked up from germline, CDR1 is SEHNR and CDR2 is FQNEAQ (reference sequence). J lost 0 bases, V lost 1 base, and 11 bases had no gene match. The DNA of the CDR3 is TGTGCCAGCAGCTTAGATTTTCTAGCGGGAGACCTCCACCAAGAGACCCAGTACTTC. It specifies CASSLDFLAGDLHQETQYF.

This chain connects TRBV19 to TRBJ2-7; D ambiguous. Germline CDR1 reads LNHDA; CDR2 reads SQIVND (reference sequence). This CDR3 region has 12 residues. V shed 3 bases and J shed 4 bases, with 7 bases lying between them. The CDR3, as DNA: TGTGCCAGTAGTATGTACGGTTACGAGCAGTACTTC. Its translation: CASSMYGYEQYF.

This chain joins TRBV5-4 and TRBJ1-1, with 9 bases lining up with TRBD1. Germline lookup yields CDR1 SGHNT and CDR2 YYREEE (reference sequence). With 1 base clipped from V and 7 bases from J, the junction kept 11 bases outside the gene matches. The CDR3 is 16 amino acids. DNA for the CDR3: TGTGCCAGCAGCTTGCCGACAGGGGGTGATTATAGTGAAGCTTTCTTT. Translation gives CASSLPTGGDYSEAFF.

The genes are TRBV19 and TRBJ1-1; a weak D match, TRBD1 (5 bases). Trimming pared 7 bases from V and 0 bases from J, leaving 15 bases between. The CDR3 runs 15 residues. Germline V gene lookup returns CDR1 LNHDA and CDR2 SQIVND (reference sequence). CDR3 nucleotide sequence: TGTGCCAGTACCCCTTCGACAGTCATGAACACTGAAGCTTTCTTT. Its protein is CASTPSTVMNTEAFF.

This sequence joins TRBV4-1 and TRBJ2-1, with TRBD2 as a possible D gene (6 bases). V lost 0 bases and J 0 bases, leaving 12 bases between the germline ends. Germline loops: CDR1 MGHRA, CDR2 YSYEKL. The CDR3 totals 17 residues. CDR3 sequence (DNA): TGCGCCAGCAGCCAAGATAGGAGGGCCAGCTCCTACAATGAGCAGTTCTTC. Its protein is CASSQDRRASSYNEQFF.

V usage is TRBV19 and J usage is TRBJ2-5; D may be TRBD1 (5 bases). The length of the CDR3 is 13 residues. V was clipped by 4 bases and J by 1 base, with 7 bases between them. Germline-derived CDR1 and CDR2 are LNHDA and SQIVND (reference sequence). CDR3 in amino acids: CASSNRFQETQYF. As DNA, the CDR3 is TGTGCCAGTAGTAACAGGTTCCAAGAGACCCAGTACTTC. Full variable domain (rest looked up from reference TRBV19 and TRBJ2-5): DGGITQSPKYLFRKEGQNVTLSCEQNLNHDAMYWYRQDPGQGLRLIYYSQIVNDFQKGDIAEGYSVSREKKESFPLTVTSAQKNPTAFYLCASSNRFQETQYFGPGTRLLVL.

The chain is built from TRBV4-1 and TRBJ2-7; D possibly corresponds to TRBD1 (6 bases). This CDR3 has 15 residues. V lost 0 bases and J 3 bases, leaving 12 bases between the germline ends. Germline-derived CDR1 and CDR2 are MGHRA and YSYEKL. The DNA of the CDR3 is TGCGCCAGCAGCCAAGAAATGACGGGACACTACGAGCAGTACTTC. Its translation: CASSQEMTGHYEQYF.

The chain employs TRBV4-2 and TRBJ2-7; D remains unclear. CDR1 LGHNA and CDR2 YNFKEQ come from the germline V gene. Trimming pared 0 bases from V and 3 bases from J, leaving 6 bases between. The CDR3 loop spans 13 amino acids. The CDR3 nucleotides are TGTGCCAGCAGCCAAGAAGTCAGCTACGAGCAGTACTTC. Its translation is CASSQEVSYEQYF.

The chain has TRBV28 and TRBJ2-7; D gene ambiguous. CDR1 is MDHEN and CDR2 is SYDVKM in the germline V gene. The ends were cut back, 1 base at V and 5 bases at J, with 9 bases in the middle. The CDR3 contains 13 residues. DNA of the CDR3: TGTGCCAGCAGTTTATACTCCCCCCACGAGCAGTACTTC. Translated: CASSLYSPHEQYF. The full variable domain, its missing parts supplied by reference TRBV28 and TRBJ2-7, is DVKVTQSSRYLVKRTGEKVFLECVQDMDHENMFWYRQDPGLGLRLIYFSYDVKMKEKGDIPEGYSVSREKKERFSLILESASTNQTSMYLCASSLYSPHEQYFGPGTRLTVT.

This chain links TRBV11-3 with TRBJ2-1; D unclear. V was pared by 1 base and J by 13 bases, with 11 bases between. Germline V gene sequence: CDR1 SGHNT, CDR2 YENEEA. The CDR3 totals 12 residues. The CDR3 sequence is CASSLVPVFQFF. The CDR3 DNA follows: TGTGCCAGCAGCTTAGTCCCGGTGTTTCAGTTCTTC.

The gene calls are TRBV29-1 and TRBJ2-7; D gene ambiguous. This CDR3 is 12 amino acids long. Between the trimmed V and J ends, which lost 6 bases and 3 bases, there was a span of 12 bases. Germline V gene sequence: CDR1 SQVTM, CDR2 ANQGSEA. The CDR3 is CSVEPLGYEQYF. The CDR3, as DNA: TGCAGCGTGGAACCGCTAGGCTACGAGCAGTACTTC.

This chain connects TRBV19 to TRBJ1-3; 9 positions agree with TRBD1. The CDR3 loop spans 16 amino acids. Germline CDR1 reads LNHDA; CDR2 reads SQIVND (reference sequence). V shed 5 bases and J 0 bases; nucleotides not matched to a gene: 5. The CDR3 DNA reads TGTGCCAGTAGTCCGACAGGGGGGAGCTCTGGAAACACCATATATTTT. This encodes CASSPTGGSSGNTIYF.

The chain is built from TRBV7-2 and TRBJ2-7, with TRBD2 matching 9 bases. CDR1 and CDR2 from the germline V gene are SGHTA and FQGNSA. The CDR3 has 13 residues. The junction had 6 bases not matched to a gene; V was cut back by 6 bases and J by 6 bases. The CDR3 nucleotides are TGTGCCAGCAGTTTGGGGACTAGCCCCGAGCAGTACTTC. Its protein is CASSLGTSPEQYF.

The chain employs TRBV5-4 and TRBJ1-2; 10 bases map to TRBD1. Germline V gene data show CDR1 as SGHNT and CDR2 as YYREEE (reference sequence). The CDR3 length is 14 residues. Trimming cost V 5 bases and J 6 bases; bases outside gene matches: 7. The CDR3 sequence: CASRRQGAGNGYTF. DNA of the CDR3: TGTGCCAGCAGGCGACAGGGGGCAGGGAATGGCTACACCTTC. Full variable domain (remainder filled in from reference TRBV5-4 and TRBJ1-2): ETGVTQSPTHLIKTRGQQVTLRCSSQSGHNTVSWYQQALGQGPQFIFQYYREEENGRGNFPPRFSGLQFPNYSSELNVNALELDDSALYLCASRRQGAGNGYTFGSGTRLTVV.

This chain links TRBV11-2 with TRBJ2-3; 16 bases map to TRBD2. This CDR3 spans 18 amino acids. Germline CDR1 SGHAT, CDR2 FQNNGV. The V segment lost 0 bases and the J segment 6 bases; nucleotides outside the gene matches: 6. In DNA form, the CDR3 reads TGTGCCAGCAGCTTAGAAGGGACTAGCGGGAGGGCGATCGATACGCAGTATTTT. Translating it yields CASSLEGTSGRAIDTQYF.

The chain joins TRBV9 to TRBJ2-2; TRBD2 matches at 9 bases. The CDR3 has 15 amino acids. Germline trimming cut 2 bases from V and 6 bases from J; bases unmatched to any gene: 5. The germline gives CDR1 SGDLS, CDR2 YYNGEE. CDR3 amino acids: CASSVSSGEPGELFF. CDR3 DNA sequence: TGTGCCAGCAGCGTTTCTAGCGGGGAACCCGGGGAGCTGTTTTTT.

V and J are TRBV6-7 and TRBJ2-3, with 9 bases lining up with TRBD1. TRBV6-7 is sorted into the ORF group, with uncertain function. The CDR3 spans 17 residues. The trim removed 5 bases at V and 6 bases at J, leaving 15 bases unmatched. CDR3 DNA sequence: TGTGCCAGCAGTATCGTCCGGAGGGACAGGGAGACCGATACGCAGTATTTT. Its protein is CASSIVRRDRETDTQYF.

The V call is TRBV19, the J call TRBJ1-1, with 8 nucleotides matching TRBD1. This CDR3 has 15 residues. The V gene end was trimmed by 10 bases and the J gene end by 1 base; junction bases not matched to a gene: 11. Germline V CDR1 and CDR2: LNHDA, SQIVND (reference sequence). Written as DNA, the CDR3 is TGTGCCACGAAAAGACAGGGGATGACGAACACTGAAGCTTTCTTT. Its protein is CATKRQGMTNTEAFF.

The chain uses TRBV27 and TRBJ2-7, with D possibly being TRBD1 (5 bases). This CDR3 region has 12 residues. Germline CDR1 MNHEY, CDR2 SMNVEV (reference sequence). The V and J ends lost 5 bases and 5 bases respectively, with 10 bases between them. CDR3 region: CASSLSGNEQYF. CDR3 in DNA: TGTGCCAGCAGTCTCTCAGGGAACGAGCAGTACTTC.

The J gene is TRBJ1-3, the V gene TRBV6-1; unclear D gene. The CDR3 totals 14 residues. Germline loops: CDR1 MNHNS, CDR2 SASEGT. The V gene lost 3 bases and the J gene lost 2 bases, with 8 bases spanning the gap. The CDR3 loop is CASSDRGPGNTIYF. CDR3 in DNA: TGTGCCAGCAGTGACCGTGGCCCTGGAAACACCATATATTTT.

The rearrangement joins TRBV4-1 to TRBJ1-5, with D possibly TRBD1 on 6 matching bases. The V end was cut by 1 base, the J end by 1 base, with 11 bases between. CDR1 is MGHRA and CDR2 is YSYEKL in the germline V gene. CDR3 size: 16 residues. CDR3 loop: CASSQVSGTSNQPQHF. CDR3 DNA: TGCGCCAGCAGCCAAGTTTCAGGGACAAGCAATCAGCCCCAGCATTTT.

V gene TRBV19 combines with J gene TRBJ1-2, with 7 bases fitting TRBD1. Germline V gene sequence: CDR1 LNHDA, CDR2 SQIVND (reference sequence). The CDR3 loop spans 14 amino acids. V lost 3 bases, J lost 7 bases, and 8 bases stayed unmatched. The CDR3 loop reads CASSMGQPETGYTF. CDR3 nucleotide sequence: TGTGCCAGTAGTATGGGACAGCCCGAAACTGGCTACACCTTC.

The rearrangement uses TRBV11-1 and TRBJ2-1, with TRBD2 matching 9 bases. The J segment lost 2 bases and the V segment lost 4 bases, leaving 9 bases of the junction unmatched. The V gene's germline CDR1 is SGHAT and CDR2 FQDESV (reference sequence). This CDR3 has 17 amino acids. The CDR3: CASSSTLGLATYNEQFF. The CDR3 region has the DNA TGTGCCAGCAGCTCTACCTTGGGACTAGCTACCTACAATGAGCAGTTCTTC. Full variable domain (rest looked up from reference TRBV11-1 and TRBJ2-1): EAEVAQSPRYKITEKSQAVAFWCDPISGHATLYWYRQILGQGPELLVQFQDESVVDDSQLPKDRFSAERLKGVDSTLKIQPAELGDSAMYLCASSSTLGLATYNEQFFGPGTRLTVL.

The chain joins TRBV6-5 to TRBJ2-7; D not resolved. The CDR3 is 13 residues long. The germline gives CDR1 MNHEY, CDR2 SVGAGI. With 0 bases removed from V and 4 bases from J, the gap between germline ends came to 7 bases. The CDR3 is CASSYSSYYEQYF. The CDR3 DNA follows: TGTGCCAGCAGTTACTCGAGTTATTACGAGCAGTACTTC.

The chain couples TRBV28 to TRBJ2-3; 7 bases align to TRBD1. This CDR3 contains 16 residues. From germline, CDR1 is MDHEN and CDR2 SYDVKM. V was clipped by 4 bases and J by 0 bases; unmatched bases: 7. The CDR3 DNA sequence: TGTGCCAGCAGTTCTCCGGGACAGTCTAGCACAGATACGCAGTATTTT. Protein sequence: CASSSPGQSSTDTQYF. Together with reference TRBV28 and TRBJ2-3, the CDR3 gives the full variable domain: DVKVTQSSRYLVKRTGEKVFLECVQDMDHENMFWYRQDPGLGLRLIYFSYDVKMKEKGDIPEGYSVSREKKERFSLILESASTNQTSMYLCASSSPGQSSTDTQYFGPGTRLTVL.

The DNA for the CDR3 is TGTGCCAGCAGCTTAGGTGACGGACAGATCACTGAAGCTTTCTTT. This translates into CASSLGDGQITEAFF. This rearrangement joins TRBV11-2 to TRBJ1-1; maybe TRBD1 (6 bases). V gave up 1 base and J gave up 4 bases, with 13 bases separating them. Germline CDR1 and CDR2: SGHAT and FQNNGV. CDR3 length: 15 residues.